The 32 T cell receptor beta chains below all came from one sample that was sequenced in a study of blood T cell repertoires in COVID-19. Libraries were prepared by immunoSEQ multiplex PCR; TCRdb keeps only in-frame clonotypes and omits some of them. This sample has 150,000 to 200,000 clones, with about nine tenths found just once. The sample taken for sequencing was peripheral blood. Receptors were obtained from a woman aged 55-70 years with COVID-19, enrolled during active disease.

The chain is built from TRBV4-1 and TRBJ2-7; D is unclear. CDR1 is MGHRA and CDR2 is YSYEKL in the germline V gene. V was trimmed by 1 base and J by 4 bases, leaving 11 bases between them. The CDR3 spans 14 residues. CDR3 nucleotide sequence: TGCGCCAGCAGCCAAGGGGCCGTAGGATACGAGCAGTACTTC. Protein product: CASSQGAVGYEQYF.

This chain links TRBV24-1 with TRBJ1-5, with TRBD1 as a possible D gene (5 bases). The length of the CDR3 is 12 residues. Germline CDR1 and CDR2: KGHDR and SFDVKD. Trimming cost V 9 bases and J 6 bases, with 11 bases left between them. CDR3 sequence reads: CATQDSSQPQHF. CDR3 nucleotides: TGTGCCACCCAAGACAGCTCTCAGCCCCAGCATTTT.

V is TRBV5-1 and J is TRBJ1-2, with TRBD1 as a possible D gene (6 bases). There are 14 residues in the CDR3. The germline gives CDR1 SGHRS, CDR2 YFSETQ. V dropped 4 bases and J dropped 0 bases, with 10 bases sitting between them. The CDR3 reads CASSPTGTNYGYTF. CDR3 in DNA: TGCGCCAGCAGCCCCACAGGGACTAACTATGGCTACACCTTC.

This rearrangement joins TRBV24-1 to TRBJ1-2; D remains ambiguous. V lost 3 bases, J lost 4 bases, and 8 bases lay in between. This CDR3 has 13 amino acids. Germline lookup yields CDR1 KGHDR and CDR2 SFDVKD. The CDR3 DNA is TGTGCCACCAGTGATAGAGACTTCTATGGCTACACCTTC. It yields the protein CATSDRDFYGYTF.

This clone showed up just a few times. V gene TRBV6-2 or TRBV6-3 combines with J gene TRBJ2-7, with TRBD2 as a possible D gene (6 bases). CDR1 MNHEY and CDR2 SVGEGT come from the germline V gene. This CDR3 is 14 amino acids long. V dropped 6 bases and J dropped 1 base, with 13 bases sitting between them. CDR3 sequence (DNA): TGTGCCAGCAGCTTGGGCGGGGCTTCCTACGAGCAGTACTTC. This encodes CASSLGGASYEQYF.

The chain has TRBV5-1 and TRBJ2-7; 11 bases map to TRBD1. This CDR3 contains 15 residues. J lost 4 bases, V lost 0 bases, and 3 bases had no gene match. Germline assignment: CDR1 SGHRS and CDR2 YFSETQ. The CDR3 region is CASSLGTGGRYEQYF. As DNA, the CDR3 is TGCGCCAGCAGCTTGGGGACAGGGGGCCGATACGAGCAGTACTTC.

The CDR3 spells CASSTGDSNYEQYF. The CDR3 DNA reads TGTGCCAGCAGTACCGGGGACAGCAACTACGAGCAGTACTTC. The V call is TRBV6-5, the J call TRBJ2-7; TRBD1 matches at 7 bases. V shed 5 bases and J 3 bases; nucleotides not matched to a gene: 7. The CDR3 sequence is 14 residues long. The germline CDR1 and CDR2 sequences are MNHEY and SVGAGI.

V and J are TRBV25-1 and TRBJ2-3; D is ambiguous. There are 10 residues in the CDR3. The V end was cut by 10 bases, the J end by 7 bases, with 9 bases between. The germline V gene has CDR1 MGHDK and CDR2 SYGVNS. Here the CDR3 reads CATGRHTQYF. CDR3 nucleotide sequence: TGTGCCACTGGGCGCCATACGCAGTATTTT.

The V call is TRBV11-2, the J call TRBJ2-7, with 10 bases identical to TRBD1. V lost 1 base, J lost 5 bases, and 5 bases stayed unmatched. Germline V gives CDR1 SGHAT, CDR2 FQNNGV. There are 15 residues in the CDR3. This CDR3 is CASSLVRDRGHEQYF. The CDR3 DNA reads as TGTGCCAGCAGCTTAGTCCGGGACAGGGGCCACGAGCAGTACTTC.

The chain couples TRBV10-3 to TRBJ2-3, with TRBD1 identical over 8 bases. Germline trimming cut 2 bases from V and 4 bases from J; bases unmatched to any gene: 5. This CDR3 is 15 amino acids long. Germline CDR1 is ENHRY and CDR2 is SYGVKD. The CDR3 nucleotides are TGTGCCATCAGTGAGGCCGGGACAGGACCAGATACGCAGTATTTT. Protein product: CAISEAGTGPDTQYF.

The V and J genes are TRBV10-3 and TRBJ2-1; no definite D call. Germline V CDR1 and CDR2: ENHRY, SYGVKD. V lost 6 bases, J lost 6 bases, and 15 bases lay in between. This CDR3 spans 14 amino acids. For the CDR3, the DNA is TGTGCCATCAGAACGTCTAAAGACTCCAATGAGCAGTTCTTC. Its protein product is CAIRTSKDSNEQFF.

The rearrangement joins TRBV10-3 to TRBJ1-2; TRBD1 matches 11 bases. V gave up 10 bases and J gave up 8 bases; unmatched junction bases: 9. The CDR3 length is 13 residues. Germline V gene lookup returns CDR1 ENHRY and CDR2 SYGVKD. CDR3 protein: CASLGQGALGYTF. The CDR3 DNA sequence: TGTGCCAGCCTCGGACAGGGGGCCTTGGGCTACACCTTC.

The rearrangement joins TRBV19 to TRBJ2-7, with D maybe TRBD2 (5 bases). CDR1 and CDR2 from the germline V gene are LNHDA and SQIVND (reference sequence). Trimming pared 3 bases from V and 5 bases from J, leaving 14 bases between. The CDR3 has 14 residues. In DNA form, the CDR3 reads TGTGCCAGTAGTATCGGACTCTCCTGGGACGAGCAGTACTTC. It is translated as CASSIGLSWDEQYF.

This chain uses TRBV19 with TRBJ1-5; TRBD1 aligns across 11 bases. V lost 8 bases to trimming and J lost 4 bases; unmatched junction nucleotides: 4. This CDR3 spans 14 amino acids. Looked up from germline, CDR1 is LNHDA and CDR2 is SQIVND (reference sequence). DNA for the CDR3: TGTGCCAGTGAGGACAGGGGGCTAAATCAGCCCCAGCATTTT. Translating gives CASEDRGLNQPQHF.

This sequence joins TRBV10-3 and TRBJ2-7; 8 bases fit TRBD1. Losses at the gene ends were 5 bases for V and 5 bases for J; bases not matched to a gene: 5. Germline lookup yields CDR1 ENHRY and CDR2 SYGVKD. CDR3 length equals 13 residues. This CDR3 reads CAISRTGFNEQYF. The DNA of the CDR3 is TGTGCCATCAGTCGGACAGGGTTCAACGAGCAGTACTTC.

This sequence joins TRBV3-1 (or the pseudogene TRBV3-2) and TRBJ2-1; the D gene is possibly TRBD2 (5 bases). Germline CDR1 is LGHDT and CDR2 is YNNKEL (reference sequence). The CDR3 is 15 amino acids. The ends were cut back, 3 bases at V and 0 bases at J, with 9 bases in the middle. Written as DNA, the CDR3 is TGTGCCAGCAGCCATTCAGCGGCCTCCTACAATGAGCAGTTCTTC. As protein: CASSHSAASYNEQFF.

J is TRBJ1-1 and V is TRBV4-3, with D tentatively TRBD1 (5 bases). The CDR3 totals 15 residues. Germline assignment: CDR1 LGHNA and CDR2 YSLEER. The germline V and J ends were trimmed by 4 bases and 6 bases, with 18 bases remaining between them. The chain's CDR3 is CASSPLGGSAAEAFF. The CDR3 region has the DNA TGCGCCAGCAGCCCTCTCGGGGGGAGTGCGGCTGAAGCTTTCTTT.

This clone occurred once. The CDR3, as DNA: TGTGCCAGCAGCCCGACAGTCTATGGCTACACCTTC. This encodes CASSPTVYGYTF. The rearrangement joins TRBV28 to TRBJ1-2; D possibly corresponds to TRBD1 (5 bases). Germline V lookup: CDR1 MDHEN, CDR2 SYDVKM. The CDR3 covers 12 residues. The V end lost 6 bases, the J end lost 4 bases, and 9 bases lay between the germline ends.

Here the CDR3 reads CASSLIGLAGAPDTQYF. The CDR3 DNA reads as TGCGCCAGCAGCTTGATCGGGCTAGCGGGAGCCCCAGATACGCAGTATTTT. The chain is built from TRBV5-1 and TRBJ2-3; TRBD2 agrees at 10 bases. The CDR3 covers 17 residues. The V gene's germline CDR1 is SGHRS and CDR2 YFSETQ. Unmatched junction bases numbered 9, after V lost 1 base and J lost 4 bases. Full variable domain (remainder filled in from reference TRBV5-1 and TRBJ2-3): KAGVTQTPRYLIKTRGQQVTLSCSPISGHRSVSWYQQTPGQGLQFLFEYFSETQRNKGNFPGRFSGRQFSNSRSEMNVSTLELGDSALYLCASSLIGLAGAPDTQYFGPGTRLTVL.

The chain recombines TRBV24-1 with TRBJ2-5, with 8 bases fitting TRBD1. The CDR3 is 15 amino acids. Trimming at V came to 4 bases and at J to 1 base, leaving 4 bases not matched to a gene. From germline, CDR1 is KGHDR and CDR2 SFDVKD. CDR3 loop: CATSDYGTGQETQYF. CDR3 coding DNA: TGTGCCACCAGTGACTATGGGACAGGCCAAGAGACCCAGTACTTC.

This clone has just one count. This sequence joins TRBV7-2 and TRBJ1-1, with D perhaps TRBD1 (5 bases). Trimming left V 5 bases short and J 1 base short, with 11 bases between. This CDR3 is built from 14 residues. Germline-derived CDR1 and CDR2 are SGHTA and FQGNSA. The CDR3 region is CASSPGLRNTEAFF. CDR3 in DNA: TGTGCCAGCAGCCCGGGACTCCGGAACACTGAAGCTTTCTTT.

A word on this clone: One end of the junction fails to match germline, which may point to a read error. CDR3 loop: CASSLVPVSGARGAVF. The CDR3, as DNA: TGTGCCAGCAGCTTAGTCCCCGTTAGCGGAGCACGGGGAGCTGTTTTT. This sequence joins TRBV7-2 and TRBJ2-2, with a possible D match to TRBD2 (6 bases). The V gene's germline CDR1 is SGHTA and CDR2 FQGNSA. The CDR3 totals 16 residues.

This chain links TRBV5-1 with TRBJ2-7, with D perhaps TRBD2 (7 bases). Trimming cost V 2 bases and J 5 bases, with 20 bases left between them. The CDR3 totals 16 residues. CDR1 SGHRS and CDR2 YFSETQ come from the germline V gene. The CDR3 spells CASSFIPSGRGDEQYF. The CDR3 DNA follows: TGCGCCAGCAGCTTTATCCCTAGCGGAAGGGGGGACGAGCAGTACTTC.

This clone came up a few times. The chain joins TRBV6-2 or TRBV6-3 to TRBJ2-6; the D gene is possibly TRBD1 (5 bases). V shed 5 bases and J shed 6 bases, with 8 bases lying between them. Germline lookup yields CDR1 MNHEY and CDR2 SVGEGT. This CDR3 has 13 amino acids. The CDR3 protein is CASSQGAANVLTF. The DNA for the CDR3 is TGTGCCAGCAGTCAAGGGGCGGCCAACGTCCTGACTTTC.

The V and J genes are TRBV28 and TRBJ1-5; D possibly corresponds to TRBD1 (5 bases). Per germline, CDR1 MDHEN and CDR2 SYDVKM. The CDR3 has 16 amino acids. V was shortened by 3 bases and J by 5 bases, with 17 bases between the two germline ends. The DNA of the CDR3 is TGTGCCAGCAGTTTCGTGTGGGGCGCCCAGGATCAGCCCCAGCATTTT. As protein: CASSFVWGAQDQPQHF.

This clone was seen once. This chain links TRBV11-2 with TRBJ2-3; 9 nucleotides match TRBD2. J lost 0 bases, V lost 5 bases, and 6 bases had no gene match. The V gene's germline CDR1 is SGHAT and CDR2 FQNNGV. The CDR3 is 16 residues long. CDR3: CASSLAGGTSTDTQYF. CDR3 DNA: TGTGCCAGCAGCCTCGCGGGGGGGACTAGCACAGATACGCAGTATTTT. The full variable domain, in which reference TRBV11-2 and TRBJ2-3 provide the parts outside the CDR3, is EAGVAQSPRYKIIEKRQSVAFWCNPISGHATLYWYQQILGQGPKLLIQFQNNGVVDDSQLPKDRFSAERLKGVDSTLKIQPAKLEDSAVYLCASSLAGGTSTDTQYFGPGTRLTVL.

Points on this clone: One end of the junction varies from germline; a read error may be responsible. The rearrangement uses TRBV9 and TRBJ2-4; 7 bases are shared with TRBD1. Per the germline V gene, CDR1 is SGDLS and CDR2 is YYNGEE. The CDR3 contains 18 residues. The CDR3 reads CAGSTGTDRILAKNIQYF. For the CDR3, the DNA is TGTGCCGGCAGCACCGGGACAGATCGTATCCTAGCCAAAAACATTCAGTACTTC.

The genes are TRBV28 and TRBJ1-5, with D tentatively TRBD1 (5 bases). The CDR3 is 18 residues long. Looked up from germline, CDR1 is MDHEN and CDR2 is SYDVKM. V lost 4 bases to trimming and J lost 3 bases, with 22 bases between them. In DNA form, the CDR3 reads TGTGCCAGCAGTTCTACACTATCAGGGTTCTCACTCAATCAGCCCCAGCATTTT. Its protein product is CASSSTLSGFSLNQPQHF.

V and J are TRBV2 and TRBJ2-3, with TRBD2 matching 13 bases. Germline lookup yields CDR1 SNHLY and CDR2 FYNNEI. V gave up 6 bases and J gave up 2 bases; unmatched junction bases: 5. There are 16 residues in the CDR3. CDR3 bases: TGTGCCAGCAGAGAGGGACTAGCGGGGAACACAGATACGCAGTATTTT. Translated, it gives CASREGLAGNTDTQYF. The variable domain in full, completed from reference TRBV2 and TRBJ2-3, reads EPEVTQTPSHQVTQMGQEVILRCVPISNHLYFYWYRQILGQKVEFLVSFYNNEISEKSEIFDDQFSVERPDGSNFTLKIRSTKLEDSAMYFCASREGLAGNTDTQYFGPGTRLTVL.

The V gene is TRBV12-3 or TRBV12-4, the J gene TRBJ1-1; D may be TRBD1 (6 bases). This CDR3 comprises 13 residues. The V and J ends lost 0 bases and 7 bases respectively, with 9 bases between them. CDR3 loop: CASSLAGGNEAFF. CDR3 DNA sequence: TGTGCCAGCAGTTTAGCAGGGGGTAATGAAGCTTTCTTT.

The V call is TRBV7-2, the J call TRBJ1-1; D ambiguous. From germline, CDR1 is SGHTA and CDR2 FQGNSA. V lost 1 base and J 8 bases, leaving 8 bases between the germline ends. The CDR3 length is 12 residues. The CDR3 here is CASSLGRIEAFF. CDR3 coding DNA: TGTGCCAGCAGCTTAGGGAGGATCGAAGCTTTCTTT.

The chain couples TRBV19 to TRBJ2-1; a possible D gene is TRBD2 (5 bases). Per the germline V gene, CDR1 is LNHDA and CDR2 is SQIVND (reference sequence). The CDR3 totals 11 residues. The V gene lost 11 bases and the J gene lost 9 bases, with 14 bases spanning the gap. In DNA form, the CDR3 reads TGTGCCGGCGGGCCTGTAGGTGAGCAGTTCTTC. It specifies CAGGPVGEQFF. The complete variable domain, with remaining parts taken from reference TRBV19 and TRBJ2-1, reads DGGITQSPKYLFRKEGQNVTLSCEQNLNHDAMYWYRQDPGQGLRLIYYSQIVNDFQKGDIAEGYSVSREKKESFPLTVTSAQKNPTAFYLCAGGPVGEQFFGPGTRLTVL.